The clone carrying this T cell receptor (beta chain) was observed many times. Antigen specificity is unknown. These data are taken from a study of blood T cells in healthy people across ages. Combining a sample-barcoded 5' primer with a J-beta primer mix, a second PCR ran for roughly 6 to 11 cycles. Each sample yielded at least 3 million CDR3-containing paired-end reads. TCRdb reprocessed the 5' RACE reads via MiXCR and lists one record per CDR3 protein. The sample shows over a million distinct CDR3 sequences, about 45% of them seen only once. Isolated per sample were at least 6.5 million PBMCs. Study observations and caveats: Estimated diversity that came from one million T cells was considered an underestimate. Long-lived and aged donors differed, with more naive CD4+ cells and higher diversity in the long-lived.

The material sequenced was blood. The clonotype comes from a woman aged 18-35 years in good health.

CDR3 nucleotide sequence: TGTGCCAGCAGCTTAGACAGGCAAAGGGAGCAGTTCTTC. Translating it yields CASSLDRQREQFF. This chain connects TRBV7-2 to TRBJ2-1; tentatively, D is TRBD1 (5 bases). V gave up 1 base and J gave up 10 bases, with 11 bases separating them. The CDR3 totals 13 residues. The germline V gene encodes CDR1 SGHTA and CDR2 FQGNSA.